The 7 T cell receptor beta chains given below trace back to one sample, sequenced in a study of identical twins. Each CDR3 protein gets one entry after TCRdb re-called the 5' RACE reads with MiXCR. The table has about 520,000 distinct CDR3 sequences, under 25% seen once. These same records also appear under a second study, on T cells expressing NK-cell markers.

Material: CD4+ T cells sorted from blood. Source of these receptors: a woman under 30 in good health.

Written as DNA, the CDR3 is TGTGCCAGCAGCTCGGTCGGGACCAATCAGCCCCAGCATTTT. Its translation is CASSSVGTNQPQHF. This chain uses TRBV7-9 with TRBJ1-5; D may be TRBD1 (5 bases). Germline V gene sequence: CDR1 SEHNR, CDR2 FQNEAQ (reference sequence). This CDR3 region has 14 residues. The V gene lost 4 bases and the J gene lost 3 bases, with 10 bases spanning the gap. Variable domain in full (rest from reference TRBV7-9 and TRBJ1-5): DTGVSQNPRHKITKRGQNVTFRCDPISEHNRLYWYRQTLGQGPEFLTYFQNEAQLEKSRLLSDRFSAERPKGSFSTLEIQRTEQGDSAMYLCASSSVGTNQPQHFGDGTRLSIL.

This clonotype turned up a few times. The chain uses TRBV11-1 and TRBJ1-1; 7 bases are shared with TRBD1. The CDR3 length is 13 residues. CDR1 is SGHAT and CDR2 is FQDESV in the germline V gene (reference sequence). V was clipped by 8 bases and J by 3 bases; unmatched bases: 6. CDR3 amino acids: CASSTGIDTEAFF. As DNA, the CDR3 is TGTGCCAGCTCGACAGGGATCGACACTGAAGCTTTCTTT.

The rearrangement links TRBV20-1 to TRBJ2-7, with D unclear. The CDR3 is 13 amino acids. The germline CDR1 and CDR2 sequences are DFQATT and SNEGSKA (reference sequence). Trimming pared 0 bases from V and 3 bases from J, leaving 9 bases between. The CDR3 sequence is CSARDWAVYEQYF. The CDR3 DNA is TGCAGTGCTAGAGATTGGGCAGTCTACGAGCAGTACTTC.

At least ten counts were recorded for this clonotype. The chain recombines TRBV4-1 with TRBJ2-1; no definite D call. The CDR3 sequence is 11 residues long. Between the trimmed V and J ends, which lost 6 bases and 4 bases, there was a span of 4 bases. Germline assignment: CDR1 MGHRA and CDR2 YSYEKL. The CDR3 DNA sequence: TGCGCCAGCAGAAATTACAATGAGCAGTTCTTC. Protein: CASRNYNEQFF.

CDR3 residues: CASSLRVGTDTQYF. For the CDR3, the DNA is TGCGCCAGCAGCTTGCGGGTGGGAACAGATACGCAGTATTTT. The chain joins TRBV5-1 to TRBJ2-3, with D unclear. Trimming cost V 1 base and J 3 bases, with 9 bases left between them. CDR1 and CDR2 (germline): SGHRS, YFSETQ. This CDR3 contains 14 residues.

The table lists this clonotype with a few counts. The chain has TRBV4-3 and TRBJ2-3, with a tentative D call TRBD1 (5 bases). The germline gives CDR1 LGHNA, CDR2 YSLEER. Trimming stripped 0 bases from V and 11 bases from J, with 9 bases between. The CDR3 spans 12 residues. The CDR3 region is CASSQELGEQYF. CDR3 DNA sequence: TGCGCCAGCAGCCAAGAATTAGGGGAGCAGTATTTT.

This clonotype was seen more than once but under ten times. This chain joins TRBV6-2 or TRBV6-3 and TRBJ1-1; TRBD1 is a possible D gene (6 bases). Germline V gene lookup returns CDR1 MNHEY and CDR2 SVGEGT. V lost 8 bases to trimming and J lost 11 bases, with 18 bases between them. This CDR3 region has 12 residues. Written as DNA, the CDR3 is TGTGCCAGCGGCCTCCAGGGGAGGACTGCTTTCTTT. This translates into CASGLQGRTAFF.